This T cell receptor (beta chain) was identified in a study of beta chain features in type 1 diabetes. The CDR3 contains 13 residues. J lost 5 bases, V lost 1 base, and 5 bases had no gene match. Germline V CDR1 and CDR2: SQVTM, ANQGSEA. This clone has only a few counts. Its antigen is undetermined. What was sequenced were expressed TCRB transcripts, since all of the isolated RNA had been reverse transcribed. The protocol was immunoSEQ multiplex PCR, while the TCRdb copy is restricted to in-frame clones and leaves out a portion. The sample gives fewer than 250,000 clones, around 68% of which show up once; around 0.057% is in the top ten. Cell sorting via CD45RO/CCR7/CD25/CD127/CD95/CD27 was performed to obtain CD4+ naive, central memory, regulatory and stem cell-like memory cells. Study results and limitations: Cells expressing TCR highly could be over-represented by cDNA sequencing. Insertions were fewer and deletions more numerous at VDJ junctions in type 1 diabetes patients.

The rearrangement uses TRBV29-1 and TRBJ2-7, with 7 nucleotides matching TRBD2. The source is a man under 40 in good health. Material for sequencing was naive CD4+ T cells from blood. CDR3 sequence: CSVEAGEGNEQYF. As DNA, the CDR3 is TGCAGCGTTGAAGCTGGGGAGGGTAACGAGCAGTACTTC.